Below, 3 T cell receptor beta chains from the same sample are listed, as sequenced in a study of cytomegalovirus exposure and HLA in healthy donors. The PCR employed 60 Vbeta primers together with 13 Jbeta primers. Clones were sequenced by immunoSEQ multiplex PCR, and TCRdb holds only the in-frame ones, with some missing. The table records 150,000 to 200,000 clones, approximately 70% of them present only once. Sequencing was carried out using PBMCs. All receptors come from a man aged 35-49 years in good health and CMV-seropositive.

Concerning this clone itself: Distinct nucleotide sequences in the sample also encode this CDR3. The gene calls are TRBV7-9 and TRBJ2-2; 14 bases align to TRBD2. The trim removed 5 bases at V and 7 bases at J, leaving 6 bases unmatched. CDR3 size: 16 residues. The germline V gene has CDR1 SEHNR and CDR2 FQNEAQ (reference sequence). The CDR3 nucleotides are TGTGCCAGCAGCCACGGACTAGCGGGGGGCCTCGGGGAGCTGTTTTTT. This encodes CASSHGLAGGLGELFF. The whole variable domain, filled in from reference TRBV7-9 and TRBJ2-2, reads DTGVSQNPRHKITKRGQNVTFRCDPISEHNRLYWYRQTLGQGPEFLTYFQNEAQLEKSRLLSDRFSAERPKGSFSTLEIQRTEQGDSAMYLCASSHGLAGGLGELFFGEGSRLTVL.

The gene calls are TRBV5-1 and TRBJ2-1; TRBD2 matches at 9 bases. Per germline, CDR1 SGHRS and CDR2 YFSETQ. V gave up 4 bases and J gave up 6 bases; unmatched junction bases: 14. The CDR3 is made up of 17 amino acids. Here the CDR3 reads CASSRVGSGSLLNEQFF. The CDR3 DNA sequence: TGCGCCAGCAGCCGGGTCGGTAGCGGGAGTTTACTCAATGAGCAGTTCTTC.

This clone showed up just a few times. The CDR3 spells CASSRRRGQDIGTEAFF. The CDR3 DNA sequence: TGCGCCAGCAGTCGCCGGAGGGGGCAGGACATAGGGACTGAAGCTTTCTTT. The chain carries TRBV23-1 and TRBJ1-1; 7 bases fit TRBD1. TRBV23-1 is recorded as an ORF, its role being uncertain. The J segment lost 5 bases and the V segment lost 4 bases, leaving 16 bases of the junction unmatched. This CDR3 region has 17 residues.